The present T cell receptor beta chain was sequenced within a study of shared clonotypes between healthy human individuals. The repertoire was sequenced with immunoSEQ multiplex PCR; TCRdb's copy has only in-frame clones and lacks some. The table includes some 1 million clones, around 75% detected once. This sequence originates from a young man in good health. The sample was memory CD4+ T cells sorted from blood. Subset specified: CD45RA-negative fraction.

In DNA, the CDR3 is TGTGCCAGTAGACAGGTTGGGAACACTGAAGCTTTCTTT. Translated, it gives CASRQVGNTEAFF. This chain connects TRBV6-1 to TRBJ1-1, with D tentatively TRBD1 (6 bases). V was trimmed by 9 bases and J by 1 base, leaving 12 bases between them. There are 13 residues in the CDR3. Germline assignment: CDR1 MNHNS and CDR2 SASEGT.